This T cell receptor beta chain was captured by sequencing in a study of identical twins. There are a few counts of this clonotype. The germline gives CDR1 SGHRS, CDR2 YFSETQ. The CDR3 has 14 amino acids. V shed 7 bases and J shed 0 bases, with 12 bases lying between them. Template switching supplied a universal primer site; unique molecular identifiers were carried on the cDNA. TCRdb passed the 5' RACE reads through MiXCR, listing each CDR3 protein once. The sample yields hundreds of thousands of distinct CDR3 sequences, around a sixth seen once. This sample also belongs to another study, concerning T cells expressing NK-cell markers.

The sequenced material came from PBMCs. This sequence originates from a woman between 18 and 30 years old in good health. The chain employs TRBV5-1 and TRBJ2-3, with D hard to call. For the CDR3, the DNA is TGCGCCAGCCGCGGAACAGCTAGCACAGATACGCAGTATTTT. Amino acids: CASRGTASTDTQYF.